This T cell receptor beta chain was captured by sequencing in a study of blood T cell repertoires in COVID-19. The overall study: Specimens from acute and convalescent COVID-19 originated in the United States, Italy and Spain. The analysed material was cDNA or gDNA that came from T cells, B-cell-depleted T cells, or PBMCs.

Germline CDR1 SGHTA, CDR2 FQGNSA. With V trimmed by 2 bases and J by 6 bases, 10 bases remained unmatched. The CDR3 is made up of 16 amino acids. Original methodology: Estimation of nucleated cell counts relied on the amplification of reference gene primers. Clones were sequenced by immunoSEQ multiplex PCR, and TCRdb holds only the in-frame ones, with some missing. From that table come the V and J calls and clone size; the DNA was used to work out D and trimming. The sample holds around 200,000 clones, more than 60% seen once. This TCR was sampled from a woman between 50 and 59 years old with acute or convalescent COVID-19. The V and J genes are TRBV7-2 and TRBJ1-2; 9 bases are a match to TRBD1. The specimen sequenced was peripheral blood. As DNA, the CDR3 is TGTGCCAGCAGCTTAAAATATGGGGACAGGGCACATGGCTACACCTTC. It specifies CASSLKYGDRAHGYTF. Based on the CDR3 plus reference TRBV7-2 and TRBJ1-2, the full variable domain is GAGVSQSPSNKVTEKGKDVELRCDPISGHTALYWYRQSLGQGLEFLIYFQGNSAPDKSGLPSDRFSAERTGGSVSTLTIQRTQQEDSAVYLCASSLKYGDRAHGYTFGSGTRLTVV.